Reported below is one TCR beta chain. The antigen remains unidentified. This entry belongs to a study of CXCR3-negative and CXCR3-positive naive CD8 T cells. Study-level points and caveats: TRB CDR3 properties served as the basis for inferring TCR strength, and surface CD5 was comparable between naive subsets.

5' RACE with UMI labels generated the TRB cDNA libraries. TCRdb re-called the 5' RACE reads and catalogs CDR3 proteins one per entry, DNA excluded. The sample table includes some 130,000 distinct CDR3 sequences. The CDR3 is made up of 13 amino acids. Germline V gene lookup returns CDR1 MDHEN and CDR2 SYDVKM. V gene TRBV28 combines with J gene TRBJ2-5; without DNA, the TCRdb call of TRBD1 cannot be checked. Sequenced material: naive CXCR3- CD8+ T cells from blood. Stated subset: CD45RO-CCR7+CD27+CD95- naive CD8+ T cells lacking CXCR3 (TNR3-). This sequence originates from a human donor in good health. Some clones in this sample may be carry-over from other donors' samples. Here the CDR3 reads CASSLYRGETQYF.